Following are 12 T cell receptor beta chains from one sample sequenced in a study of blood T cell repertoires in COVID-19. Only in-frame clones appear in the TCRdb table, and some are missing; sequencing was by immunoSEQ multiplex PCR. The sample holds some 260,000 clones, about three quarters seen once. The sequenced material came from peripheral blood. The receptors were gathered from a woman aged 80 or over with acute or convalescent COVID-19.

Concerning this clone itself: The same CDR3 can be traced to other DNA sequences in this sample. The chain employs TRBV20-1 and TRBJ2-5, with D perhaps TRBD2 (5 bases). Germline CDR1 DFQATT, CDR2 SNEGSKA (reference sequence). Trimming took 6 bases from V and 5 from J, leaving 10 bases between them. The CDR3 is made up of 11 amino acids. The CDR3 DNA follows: TGCAGTGCCGAGCGCGGGGAGACCCAGTACTTC. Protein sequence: CSAERGETQYF.

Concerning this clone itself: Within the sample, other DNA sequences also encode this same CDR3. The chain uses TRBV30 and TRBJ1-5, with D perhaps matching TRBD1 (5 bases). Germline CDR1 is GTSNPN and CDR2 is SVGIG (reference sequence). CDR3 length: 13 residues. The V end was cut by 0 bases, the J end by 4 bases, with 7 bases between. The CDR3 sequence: CAWSVRGNQPQHF. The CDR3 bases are TGTGCCTGGAGTGTACGGGGGAATCAGCCCCAGCATTTT.

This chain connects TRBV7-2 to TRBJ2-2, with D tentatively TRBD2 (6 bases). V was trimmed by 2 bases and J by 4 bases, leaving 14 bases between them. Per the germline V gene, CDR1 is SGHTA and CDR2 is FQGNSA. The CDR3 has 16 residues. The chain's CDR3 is CASSLQGGPGTGELFF. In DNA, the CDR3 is TGTGCCAGCAGCTTACAAGGAGGGCCGGGCACCGGGGAGCTGTTTTTT.

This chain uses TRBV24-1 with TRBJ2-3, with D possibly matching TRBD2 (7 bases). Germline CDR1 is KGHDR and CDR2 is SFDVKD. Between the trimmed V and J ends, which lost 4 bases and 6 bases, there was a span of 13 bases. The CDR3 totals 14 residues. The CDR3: CATSDPRGGDTQYF. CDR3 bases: TGTGCCACCAGTGACCCGAGGGGGGGGGATACGCAGTATTTT.

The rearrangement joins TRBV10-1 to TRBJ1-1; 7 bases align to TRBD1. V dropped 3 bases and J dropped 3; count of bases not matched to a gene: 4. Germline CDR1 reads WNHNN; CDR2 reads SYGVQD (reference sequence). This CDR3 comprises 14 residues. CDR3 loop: CASSDKQGDTEAFF. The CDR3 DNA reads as TGCGCCAGCAGTGATAAGCAGGGGGACACTGAAGCTTTCTTT.

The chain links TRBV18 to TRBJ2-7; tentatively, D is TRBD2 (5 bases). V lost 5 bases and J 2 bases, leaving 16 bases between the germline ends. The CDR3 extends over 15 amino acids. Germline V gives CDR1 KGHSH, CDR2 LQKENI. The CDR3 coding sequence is TGTGCCAGCTCAGAATGGAGGAGTTCGGCCTACGAGCAGTACTTC. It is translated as CASSEWRSSAYEQYF.

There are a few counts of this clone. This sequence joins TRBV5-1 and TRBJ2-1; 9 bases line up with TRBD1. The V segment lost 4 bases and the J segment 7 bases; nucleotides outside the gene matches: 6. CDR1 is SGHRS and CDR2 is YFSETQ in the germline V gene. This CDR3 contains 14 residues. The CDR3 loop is CASSPGTGFNEQFF. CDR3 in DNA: TGCGCCAGCAGCCCCGGGACAGGGTTTAATGAGCAGTTCTTC.

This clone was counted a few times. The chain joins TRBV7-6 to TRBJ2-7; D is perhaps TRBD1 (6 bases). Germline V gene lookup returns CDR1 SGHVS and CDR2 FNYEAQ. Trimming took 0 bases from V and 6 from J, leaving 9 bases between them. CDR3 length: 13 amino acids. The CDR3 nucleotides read TGTGCCAGCAGCTTAGCGCCCAGGGGCGAGCAGTACTTC. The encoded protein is CASSLAPRGEQYF. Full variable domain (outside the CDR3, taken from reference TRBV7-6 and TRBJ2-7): GAGVSQSPRYKVTKRGQDVALRCDPISGHVSLYWYRQALGQGPEFLTYFNYEAQQDKSGLPNDRFSAERPEGSISTLTIQRTEQRDSAMYRCASSLAPRGEQYFGPGTRLTVT.

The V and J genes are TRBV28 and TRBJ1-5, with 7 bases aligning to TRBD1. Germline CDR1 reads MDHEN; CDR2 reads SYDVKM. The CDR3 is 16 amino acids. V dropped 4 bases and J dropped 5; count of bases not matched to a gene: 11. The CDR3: CASSSGGAQGYQPQHF. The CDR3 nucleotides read TGTGCCAGCAGTTCCGGCGGGGCACAGGGGTATCAGCCCCAGCATTTT.

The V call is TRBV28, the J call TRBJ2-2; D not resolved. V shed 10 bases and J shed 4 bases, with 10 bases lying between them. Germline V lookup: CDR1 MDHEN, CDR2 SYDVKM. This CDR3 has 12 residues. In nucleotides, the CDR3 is TGTGCCACCCCAGATTCCACCGGGGAGCTGTTTTTT. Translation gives CATPDSTGELFF.

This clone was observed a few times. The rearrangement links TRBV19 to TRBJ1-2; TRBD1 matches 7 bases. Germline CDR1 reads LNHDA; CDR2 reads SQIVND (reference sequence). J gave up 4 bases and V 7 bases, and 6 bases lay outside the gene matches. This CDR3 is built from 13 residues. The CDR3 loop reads CASTRQGPYGYTF. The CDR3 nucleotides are TGTGCCAGTACCCGACAGGGCCCCTATGGCTACACCTTC. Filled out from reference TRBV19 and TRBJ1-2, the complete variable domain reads DGGITQSPKYLFRKEGQNVTLSCEQNLNHDAMYWYRQDPGQGLRLIYYSQIVNDFQKGDIAEGYSVSREKKESFPLTVTSAQKNPTAFYLCASTRQGPYGYTFGSGTRLTVV.

The CDR3 coding sequence is TGTGCCAGTAGTTTTCGGGACAGCCAAGAGACCCAGTACTTC. This gives the protein CASSFRDSQETQYF. The chain joins TRBV19 to TRBJ2-5; TRBD1 matches at 7 bases. V lost 5 bases, J lost 1 base, and 4 bases stayed unmatched. The CDR3 totals 14 residues. Looked up from germline, CDR1 is LNHDA and CDR2 is SQIVND (reference sequence).